A selection of T cell receptor beta chains follows, all from one sample in a study of brain T cells in children with intractable seizures. The table came from immunoSEQ multiplex PCR; TCRdb's copy has only in-frame clones and leaves some out. This sample has about 76,000 clones, with 90% to 95% found just once. Sequenced material: peripheral blood, taken at surgery. The receptors originated from a boy in the first two years of life with tuberous sclerosis and intractable seizures. Each CDR3 is given with its conserved first and last residue. D genes are given only for firm matches. Clone size, where shown, is once, few, many, or a class for clones that have expanded.

D gene,V gene,CDR3 length,clone size,J gene,CDR3 protein,CDR3 DNA
TRBD1,TRBV4-1,15,-,TRBJ2-7,CASSQDDRGGYEQYF,TGCGCCAGCAGCCAAGATGACAGGGGGGGGTACGAGCAGTACTTC
TRBD1,TRBV6-6,17,-,TRBJ1-5,CASSPWSSGQGVQPQHF,TGTGCCAGCAGTCCTTGGTCTTCGGGACAGGGGGTTCAGCCCCAGCATTTT
-,TRBV19,16,-,TRBJ1-1,CASSFEPAARRPEAFF,TGTGCCAGTAGTTTTGAGCCCGCGGCGAGACGTCCTGAAGCTTTCTTT
-,TRBV7-9,18,-,TRBJ1-3,CASSLARRQGFSGNTIYF,TGTGCCAGCAGCTTAGCTAGACGTCAAGGGTTCTCTGGAAACACCATATATTTT
TRBD1,TRBV6-5,15,-,TRBJ2-7,CASQVSRDRGDEQYF,TGTGCCAGCCAAGTCTCGAGGGACAGGGGTGACGAGCAGTACTTC
TRBD1,TRBV28,15,-,TRBJ2-1,CASNLGTGATWEQFF,TGTGCCAGCAACCTAGGGACAGGGGCGACGTGGGAGCAGTTCTTC
TRBD2,TRBV28,16,-,TRBJ2-1,CASTILAGGAYNEQFF,TGTGCCAGCACGATACTAGCGGGAGGGGCCTACAATGAGCAGTTCTTC
-,TRBV20-1,12,-,TRBJ2-2,CSASRGLRELFF,TGCAGTGCTAGTAGGGGCTTGAGGGAGCTGTTTTTT
TRBD1,TRBV6-6,17,-,TRBJ1-3,CASSRLLQGAAGNTIYF,TGTGCCAGCAGTCGACTCCTACAGGGGGCGGCTGGAAACACCATATATTTT
-,TRBV7-9,15,-,TRBJ1-2,CASSLAYPNAYGYTF,TGTGCCAGCAGCTTAGCCTACCCGAATGCTTATGGCTACACCTTC
-,TRBV11-2,17,-,TRBJ2-3,CASSFGWVYSSTDTQYF,TGTGCCAGCAGCTTCGGGTGGGTCTATTCTAGCACAGATACGCAGTATTTT
TRBD1,TRBV4-1,17,-,TRBJ1-2,CASSQSGTGALDDGYTF,TGCGCCAGCAGCCAATCCGGGACAGGGGCGCTTGATGATGGCTACACCTTC
TRBD1,TRBV18,15,-,TRBJ1-2,CASSPGDRDNYGYTF,TGTGCCAGCTCACCGGGGGACAGGGACAACTATGGCTACACCTTC
-,TRBV4-1,17,-,TRBJ1-1,CASSHGRGPGLNTEAFF,TGCGCCAGCAGCCACGGAAGGGGACCCGGTTTGAACACTGAAGCTTTCTTT
-,TRBV29-1,15,-,TRBJ2-1,CSVVGGSSSYNEQFF,TGCAGCGTCGTGGGCGGTTCGAGCTCCTACAATGAGCAGTTCTTC
-,TRBV4-1,17,-,TRBJ2-1,CASSQPLLESSYNEQFF,TGCGCCAGCAGCCAACCCCTACTAGAGAGCTCCTACAATGAGCAGTTCTTC
-,TRBV5-8,14,-,TRBJ2-3,CASSLVRSTDTQYF,TGTGCCAGCAGCTTGGTTAGGAGCACAGATACGCAGTATTTT
-,TRBV7-5,14,-,TRBJ1-3,CARSFEGRGNTIYF,TGTGCCAGAAGCTTCGAGGGTCGTGGAAACACCATATATTTT
-,TRBV5-1,14,-,TRBJ2-7,CASSADPYLYEQYF,TGCGCCAGCAGCGCTGACCCTTACCTGTACGAGCAGTACTTC
-,TRBV19,15,-,TRBJ1-3,CASSVQGIGGNTIYF,TGTGCCAGTAGTGTACAGGGAATTGGTGGAAACACCATATATTTT
-,TRBV9,15,-,TRBJ2-7,CASSARDTPSYEQYF,TGTGCCAGCAGCGCCCGGGACACCCCCTCCTACGAGCAGTACTTC
-,TRBV5-1,18,-,TRBJ2-1,CASSSRRAISREFSEQFF,TGCGCCAGCAGCTCGCGTCGGGCTATCTCTAGGGAATTTAGTGAGCAGTTCTTC
-,TRBV2,15,-,TRBJ2-2,CASRAPRFYTGELFF,TGTGCCAGCAGGGCCCCCCGGTTCTACACCGGGGAGCTGTTTTTT
-,TRBV27,13,-,TRBJ1-2,CASSSGELVGYTF,TGTGCCAGCAGTTCGGGGGAATTGGTTGGCTACACCTTC
TRBD2,TRBV6-1,18,-,TRBJ2-1,CASSGPRAGGDSYNEQFF,TGTGCCAGCAGTGGTCCTCGAGCGGGAGGGGACTCCTACAATGAGCAGTTCTTC
TRBD1,TRBV7-9,16,-,TRBJ1-2,CASSSSGQLLAYGYTF,TGTGCCAGCAGCTCGTCGGGACAGCTATTAGCCTATGGCTACACCTTC
-,TRBV7-9,14,-,TRBJ2-7,CASSRAGQNYEQYF,TGTGCCAGCAGCCGAGCGGGACAGAACTACGAGCAGTACTTC
-,TRBV2,16,-,TRBJ1-4,CASSVSRGATNEKLFF,TGTGCCAGCAGTGTATCTCGGGGGGCAACTAATGAAAAACTGTTTTTT
TRBD2,TRBV4-1,17,-,TRBJ2-2,CASSQEARGGGTGELFF,TGCGCCAGCAGCCAGGAAGCCCGGGGGGGCGGAACCGGGGAGCTGTTTTTT
TRBD2,TRBV13,13,-,TRBJ2-4,CASSSGGTDIQYF,TGTGCCAGCAGCTCGGGAGGGACGGACATTCAGTACTTC
TRBD2,TRBV3-1/TRBV3-2,17,-,TRBJ2-3,CASRQRTSGRATDTQYF,TGTGCCAGCAGGCAGCGGACTAGCGGGAGAGCCACAGATACGCAGTATTTT
TRBD1,TRBV2,14,-,TRBJ1-6,CASRLQGADSPLHF,TGTGCCAGCAGGTTACAGGGGGCGGATTCACCCCTCCACTTT
-,TRBV9,13,few,TRBJ1-1,CASSVSQVTEAFF,TGTGCCAGCAGCGTAAGCCAGGTCACTGAAGCTTTCTTT
-,TRBV5-1,14,-,TRBJ2-5,CASSFALSEETQYF,TGCGCCAGCAGCTTCGCTCTAAGTGAAGAGACCCAGTACTTC
-,TRBV6-4,16,-,TRBJ2-1,CASSESKGKSYNEQFF,TGTGCCAGCAGTGAATCCAAGGGGAAGTCCTACAATGAGCAGTTCTTC
TRBD2,TRBV5-1,13,-,TRBJ2-7,CASSFTSGYEQYF,TGCGCCAGCAGCTTCACTAGCGGGTACGAGCAGTACTTC
-,TRBV2,15,-,TRBJ1-5,CASSQEGISNQPQHF,TGTGCCAGCAGCCAGGAGGGTATTAGCAATCAGCCCCAGCATTTT
-,TRBV5-4,13,-,TRBJ2-3,CASKVGGTDTQYF,TGTGCCAGCAAGGTGGGCGGCACAGATACGCAGTATTTT
-,TRBV30,15,-,TRBJ2-1,CAWTSVKSSYNEQFF,TGTGCCTGGACTAGCGTGAAGAGCTCCTACAATGAGCAGTTCTTC
-,TRBV9,16,-,TRBJ1-1,CASSAVTEILNTEAFF,TGTGCCAGCAGCGCGGTGACGGAAATACTGAACACTGAAGCTTTCTTT
TRBD2,TRBV4-2,17,-,TRBJ2-3,CASSQGTSGPSTDTQYF,TGTGCCAGCAGCCAAGGGACTAGCGGACCTAGCACAGATACGCAGTATTTT
TRBD2,TRBV24-1,16,once,TRBJ2-1,CATSDPTSGRYNEQFF,TGTGCCACCAGTGACCCAACTAGCGGGAGATACAATGAGCAGTTCTTC
TRBD2,TRBV10-3,13,-,TRBJ2-7,CAILREGSYEQYF,TGTGCCATCTTGCGGGAGGGGTCCTACGAGCAGTACTTC
TRBD2,TRBV10-1,12,-,TRBJ2-1,CASTGGRNEQFF,TGCGCCAGCACGGGAGGGAGGAATGAGCAGTTCTTC
TRBD1,TRBV24-1,17,-,TRBJ1-6,CATSDQPQGASHSPLHF,TGTGCCACCAGTGATCAACCACAGGGGGCCTCGCATTCACCCCTCCACTTT
-,TRBV19,14,-,TRBJ1-6,CASRQAPFNSPLHF,TGTGCCAGTAGACAGGCACCCTTTAATTCACCCCTCCACTTT
-,TRBV19,16,-,TRBJ1-2,CASSIDQGPGGYGYTF,TGTGCCAGTAGTATAGATCAAGGGCCAGGCGGGTATGGCTACACCTTC